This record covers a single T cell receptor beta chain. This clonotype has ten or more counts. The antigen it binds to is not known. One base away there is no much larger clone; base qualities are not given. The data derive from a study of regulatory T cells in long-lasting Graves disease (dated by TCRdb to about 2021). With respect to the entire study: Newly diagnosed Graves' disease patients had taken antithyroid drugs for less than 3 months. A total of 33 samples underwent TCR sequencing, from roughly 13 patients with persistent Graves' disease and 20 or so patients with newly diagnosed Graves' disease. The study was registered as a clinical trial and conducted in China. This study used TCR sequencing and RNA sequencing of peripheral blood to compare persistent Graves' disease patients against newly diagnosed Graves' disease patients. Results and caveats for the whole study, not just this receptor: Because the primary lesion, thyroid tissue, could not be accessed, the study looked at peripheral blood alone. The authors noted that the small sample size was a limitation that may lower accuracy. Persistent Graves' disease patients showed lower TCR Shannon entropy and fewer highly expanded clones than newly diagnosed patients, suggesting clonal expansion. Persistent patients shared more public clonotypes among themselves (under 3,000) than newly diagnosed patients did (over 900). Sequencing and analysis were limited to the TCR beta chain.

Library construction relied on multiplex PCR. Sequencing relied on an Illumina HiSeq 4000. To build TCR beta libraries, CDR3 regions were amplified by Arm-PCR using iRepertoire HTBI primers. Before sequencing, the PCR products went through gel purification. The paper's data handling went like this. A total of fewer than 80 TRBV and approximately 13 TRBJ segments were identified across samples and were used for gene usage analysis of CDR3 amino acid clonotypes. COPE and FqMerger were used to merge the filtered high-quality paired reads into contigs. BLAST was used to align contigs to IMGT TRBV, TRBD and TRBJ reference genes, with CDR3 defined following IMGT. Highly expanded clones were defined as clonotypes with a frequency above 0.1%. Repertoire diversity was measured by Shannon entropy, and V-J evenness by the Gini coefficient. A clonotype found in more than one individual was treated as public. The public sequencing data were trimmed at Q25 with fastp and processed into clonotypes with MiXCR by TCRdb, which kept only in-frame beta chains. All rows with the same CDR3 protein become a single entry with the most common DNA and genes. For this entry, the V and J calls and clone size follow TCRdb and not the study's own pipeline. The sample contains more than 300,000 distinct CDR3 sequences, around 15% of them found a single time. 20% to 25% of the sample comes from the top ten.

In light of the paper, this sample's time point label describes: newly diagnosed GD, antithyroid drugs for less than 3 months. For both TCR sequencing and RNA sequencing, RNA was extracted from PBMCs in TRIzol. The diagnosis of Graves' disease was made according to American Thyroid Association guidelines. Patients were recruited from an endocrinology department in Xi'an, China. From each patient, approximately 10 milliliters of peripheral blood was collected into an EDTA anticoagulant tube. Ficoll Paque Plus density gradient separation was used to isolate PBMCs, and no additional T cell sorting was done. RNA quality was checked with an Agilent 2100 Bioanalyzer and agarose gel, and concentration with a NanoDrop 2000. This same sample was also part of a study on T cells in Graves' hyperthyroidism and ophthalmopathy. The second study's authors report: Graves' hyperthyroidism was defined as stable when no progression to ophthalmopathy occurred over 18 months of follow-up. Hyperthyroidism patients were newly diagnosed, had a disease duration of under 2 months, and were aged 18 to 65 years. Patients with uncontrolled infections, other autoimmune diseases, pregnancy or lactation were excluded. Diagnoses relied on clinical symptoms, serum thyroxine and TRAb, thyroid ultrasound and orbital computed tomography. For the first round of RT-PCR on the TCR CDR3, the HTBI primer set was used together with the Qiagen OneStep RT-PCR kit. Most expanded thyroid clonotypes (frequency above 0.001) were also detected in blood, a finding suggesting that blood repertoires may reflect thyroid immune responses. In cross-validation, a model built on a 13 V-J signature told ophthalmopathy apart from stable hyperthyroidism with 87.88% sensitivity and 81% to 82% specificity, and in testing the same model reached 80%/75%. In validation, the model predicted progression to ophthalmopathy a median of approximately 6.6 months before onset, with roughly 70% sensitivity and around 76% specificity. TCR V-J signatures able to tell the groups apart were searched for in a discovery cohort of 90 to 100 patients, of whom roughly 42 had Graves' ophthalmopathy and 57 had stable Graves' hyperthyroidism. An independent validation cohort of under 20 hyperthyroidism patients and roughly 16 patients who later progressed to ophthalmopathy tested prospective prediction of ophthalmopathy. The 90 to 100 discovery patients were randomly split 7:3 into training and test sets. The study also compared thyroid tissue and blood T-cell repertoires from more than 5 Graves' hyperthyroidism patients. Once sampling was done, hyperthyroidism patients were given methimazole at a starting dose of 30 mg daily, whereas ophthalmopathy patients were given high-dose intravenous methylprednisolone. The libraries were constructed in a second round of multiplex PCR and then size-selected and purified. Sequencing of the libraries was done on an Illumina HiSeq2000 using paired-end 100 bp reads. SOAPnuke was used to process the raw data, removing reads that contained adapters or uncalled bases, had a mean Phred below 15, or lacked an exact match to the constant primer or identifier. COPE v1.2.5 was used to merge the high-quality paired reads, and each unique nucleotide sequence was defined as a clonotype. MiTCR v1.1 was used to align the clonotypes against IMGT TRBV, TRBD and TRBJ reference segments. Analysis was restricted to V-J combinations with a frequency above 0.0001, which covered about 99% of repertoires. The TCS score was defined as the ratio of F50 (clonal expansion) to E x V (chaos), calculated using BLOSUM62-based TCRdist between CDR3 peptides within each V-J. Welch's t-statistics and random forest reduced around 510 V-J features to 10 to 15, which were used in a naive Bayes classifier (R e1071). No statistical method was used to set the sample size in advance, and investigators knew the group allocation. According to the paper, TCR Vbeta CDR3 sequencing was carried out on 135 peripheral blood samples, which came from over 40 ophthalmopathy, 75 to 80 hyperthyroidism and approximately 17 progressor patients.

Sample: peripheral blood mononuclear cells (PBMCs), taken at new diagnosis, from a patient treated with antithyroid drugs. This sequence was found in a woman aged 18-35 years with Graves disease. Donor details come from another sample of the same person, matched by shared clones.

CDR3 sequence: CASRNFIAGNYGYTF. The base sequence is TGTGCCAGCAGGAACTTTATCGCAGGGAACTATGGCTACACCTTC. The rearrangement joined TRBV28 to TRBJ1-2, and possibly TRBD1, on 5 matching bases. The germline V gene specifies MDHEN as CDR1 and SYDVKM as CDR2. V and J lose 6 bases and 2 bases, and a span of 16 bases separates them. From its cysteine to its phenylalanine, the CDR3 spans 15 amino acids. Kept here is only the CDR3 DNA, which spans 45 bases and is read in frame from base 1.